This T cell receptor beta chain derives from a study of cytotoxic CD8 clonotypes in ibrutinib-treated CLL. Study information: Response sampling occurred after a median 12 months of treatment (range 6 to 36).

Trimming shortened V by 2 bases and J by 2 bases, and 9 bases separated the two germline ends. The CDR3 runs 14 residues. Per the germline V gene, CDR1 is MGHRA and CDR2 is YSYEKL. In regard to this clone: Its antigen is still unknown.

General study results and limits: Circulating CD8+ T-cell counts were tracked by baseline clonality, which exceeded that of age-matched healthy donors.

A 1 in 200,000 to 1 in 1 million T cell depth was the sequencing target. The data were produced by immunoSEQ multiplex PCR, yet TCRdb's version contains in-frame clones alone and is incomplete. This table holds 200,000 or so clones, roughly 79% found once. The clonotype originates from a human donor with chronic lymphocytic leukemia. This material consisted of PBMCs, taken after 12 months of ibrutinib treatment. J is TRBJ1-2 and V is TRBV4-1; a weak D match, TRBD1 (5 bases). This CDR3 is CASSQRSGNYGYTF. DNA for the CDR3: TGCGCCAGCAGCCAACGATCAGGGAACTATGGCTACACCTTC.